These T cell receptor beta chains were read from a single sample in a study of T cells in Graves' hyperthyroidism and ophthalmopathy. Each CDR3 protein is one row after TCRdb ran MiXCR on the multiplex PCR reads. Altogether nearly 250,000 distinct CDR3 sequences are present, around 25% being singletons, with the ten largest covering around 32%. Sequenced sample: blood. These receptors were taken from a middle-aged woman with Graves' ophthalmopathy. Both conserved end residues are part of each CDR3. A D gene is named only where the DNA matches it firmly. Not all rows give a size; the values are once, few, many and, for expanded clones, a class.

>.|TRBD2|TRBV12-3/TRBV12-4|TRBJ2-5
TGTGCCAGCAGCTTCCACGGGACTACCCAAGAGGCCCAGTACTTC
CASSFHGTTQEAQYF
>many|TRBD2|TRBV2|TRBJ2-5
TGTGCCAGCAGGGAGACTAGCGCAGAGACCCAGTACTTC
CASRETSAETQYF
>many|.|TRBV6-5|TRBJ1-2
TGTGCCAGCAGTTACGGGGGGCATGGCTACACCTTC
CASSYGGHGYTF
>many|.|TRBV15|TRBJ1-2
TGTGCCACCAGCAGAGATGCCGGCACTCCGGGCGGCTACACCTTC
CATSRDAGTPGGYTF
>.|.|TRBV6-1|TRBJ1-2
TGTGCCAGCAGGAGGACAGCTAACTATGGCTACACCTTC
CASRRTANYGYTF
>.|.|TRBV10-3|TRBJ1-2
TGTGCCATCAGGTCGACAGCTTCCACCTATGGCTACACCTTC
CAIRSTASTYGYTF
>many|.|TRBV6-5|TRBJ1-2
TGTGCCAGCAGTTACTCAGGTCAAGAGGGCTACACCTTC
CASSYSGQEGYTF
>many|.|TRBV6-5|TRBJ1-1
TGTGCCAGCAGTTACCGATTCGGACGTTATATGAACACTGAAGCTTTCTTT
CASSYRFGRYMNTEAFF
>many|TRBD1|TRBV29-1|TRBJ1-2
TGCAGCGTTGACGCTTTGGACAGGGGGCTGTTCTTAGGTGGCTACACCTTC
CSVDALDRGLFLGGYTF
>many|.|TRBV28|TRBJ2-5
TGTGCCAGCAGTTTACTAACCCAAGAGACCCAGTACTTC
CASSLLTQETQYF
>.|.|TRBV9|TRBJ2-7
TGTGCCAGCAGCCCCTCGGATAAATACGAGCAGTACTTC
CASSPSDKYEQYF
>many|TRBD1|TRBV28|TRBJ1-5
TGTGCCAGCAGTTTACCCCGGGACAGGGGGTCCAATCAGCCCCAGCATTTT
CASSLPRDRGSNQPQHF
>many|TRBD1|TRBV25-1|TRBJ2-2
TGTGCCAGCAGTGAATATCAGGGACAGGGAGGGCATACAAGGACCGGGGAGCTGTTTTTT
CASSEYQGQGGHTRTGELFF
>.|.|TRBV5-1|TRBJ2-7
TGCGCCAGCAGCCCCCCCCGGACAGACGTCTACGAGCAGTACTTC
CASSPPRTDVYEQYF
>many|TRBD2|TRBV6-5|TRBJ2-5
TGTGCCAGCAGTTACAGGTCTAGCGGGCTTCAAGAGACCCAGTACTTC
CASSYRSSGLQETQYF
>.|.|TRBV6-2/TRBV6-3|TRBJ1-6
TGTGCCACCCAGGGACTCATTGGTTCACCCCTCCACTTT
CATQGLIGSPLHF
>many|.|TRBV27|TRBJ1-2
TGTGCCAGCAGCTACGGGAACTATGGCTACACCTTC
CASSYGNYGYTF
>.|TRBD2|TRBV18|TRBJ2-7
TGTGCCAGCTCACCACCGGCGGGAGCCTCCTACGAGCAGTACTTC
CASSPPAGASYEQYF
>.|TRBD1|TRBV12-3/TRBV12-4|TRBJ2-2
TGTGCCAGCAGCCAGGGGGCATCGGGGGAGCTGTTTTTT
CASSQGASGELFF
>many|TRBD2|TRBV28|TRBJ2-7
TGTGCCAGCAGTGCCCAACTTAGCGGGAGGGAAAACGAGCAGTACTTC
CASSAQLSGRENEQYF
>many|.|TRBV29-1|TRBJ1-1
TGCAGCGTTGAATCCATGACCACTGAAGCTTTCTTT
CSVESMTTEAFF
>many|TRBD2|TRBV12-3/TRBV12-4|TRBJ2-7
TGTGCCAGCAGTGGACTAGCGAACTCCTACGAGCAGTACTTC
CASSGLANSYEQYF
>many|TRBD1|TRBV18|TRBJ2-7
TGTGCCAGCTCTCTTGAGCCGGGACAGGGGAGGTCCTACGAGCAGTACTTC
CASSLEPGQGRSYEQYF
>many|TRBD2|TRBV27|TRBJ2-7
TGTGCCAGCAGTTTTTCTAGCGGCCACGAGCAGTACTTC
CASSFSSGHEQYF
>.|.|TRBV20-1|TRBJ2-7
TGCAGTGCTTCAGGGGTAGGATCCTACGAGCAGTACTTC
CSASGVGSYEQYF
>many|.|TRBV10-2|TRBJ2-7
TGCGCCAGCAGTGAGGTAGGGGGTAGCTATTACGAGCAGTACTTC
CASSEVGGSYYEQYF
>many|.|TRBV12-3/TRBV12-4|TRBJ1-6
TGTGCCAGCATGCCGGTCCCCAATTCACCCCTCCACTTT
CASMPVPNSPLHF
>.|TRBD1|TRBV11-2|TRBJ1-6
TGTGCCAGCAGTTTTGGACAGGGGGGCGCCAATTCACCCCTCCACTTT
CASSFGQGGANSPLHF
>many|.|TRBV10-1|TRBJ1-1
TGCGCCAGCAGACACAGTAGGAACACTGAAGCTTTCTTT
CASRHSRNTEAFF
>many|.|TRBV30|TRBJ2-7
TGTGCCTGGAGTGTGAGATTGGGGGACCCCGAGCAGTACTTC
CAWSVRLGDPEQYF
>many|.|TRBV28|TRBJ2-2
TGTGCCAGCAGTTTAATGGGGTCGAACACCGGGGAGCTGTTTTTT
CASSLMGSNTGELFF
>many|TRBD1|TRBV6-5|TRBJ2-7
TGTGCCAGCAGTCACCGACAGGGATATTACGAGCAGTACTTC
CASSHRQGYYEQYF
>few|TRBD1|TRBV28|TRBJ1-6
TGTGCCAGTCAGACAGGGTATAATTCACCCCTCCACTTT
CASQTGYNSPLHF
>many|TRBD1|TRBV6-5|TRBJ2-2
TGTGCCAGCAGTTCCGGGACAGCGACCGGGGAGCTGTTTTTT
CASSSGTATGELFF
>many|TRBD1|TRBV20-1|TRBJ1-1
TGCAGTGCTAGAAGGACAGGGCTGAACACTGAAGCTTTCTTT
CSARRTGLNTEAFF
>many|TRBD2|TRBV27|TRBJ2-7
TGTGCCAGCAGCCTGACTAGCGGGAGGGCCTACGAGCAGTACTTC
CASSLTSGRAYEQYF
>many|TRBD1|TRBV6-5|TRBJ1-1
TGTGCCAGCATGGATATCCGGACAGGGCACACTGAAGCTTTCTTT
CASMDIRTGHTEAFF
>.|.|TRBV24-1|TRBJ1-5
TGTGCCACCAGTGACCTAGGACGAGATCAGCCCCAGCATTTT
CATSDLGRDQPQHF
>many|.|TRBV28|TRBJ1-5
TGTGCCAGCAGTTTAAGAGGGGTGGGCAATCAGCCCCAGCATTTT
CASSLRGVGNQPQHF
>many|TRBD1|TRBV6-5|TRBJ1-1
TGTGCCAGCAGTCCCCAGACAGGGGGCTCGAACACTGAAGCTTTCTTT
CASSPQTGGSNTEAFF
>many|.|TRBV11-1|TRBJ2-7
TGTGCCAGCAGCTTTGGGAGAACGTCCTACGAGCAGTACTTC
CASSFGRTSYEQYF